Listed here are 14 T cell receptor beta chains from one sample, sequenced in a study of beta chain features in type 1 diabetes. General study points: In all four CD4+ subsets, TCRB CDR3 length was significantly, moderately reduced in type 1 diabetes.

These receptors have no identified antigens. Expressed TCRB transcripts were sequenced, since all the RNA that had been isolated was reverse transcribed. Using immunoSEQ multiplex PCR, the repertoire was profiled, and TCRdb retains in-frame clones only, with some absent. The sample has under 150,000 clones, around a sixth seen once. The sample comprised central memory CD4+ T cells from blood. The receptors originated from a man between 18 and 29 years old with type 1 diabetes.

The V and J genes are TRBV2 and TRBJ2-1, with D uncertain. CDR1 SNHLY and CDR2 FYNNEI come from the germline V gene. The germline V and J ends were trimmed by 8 bases and 3 bases, with 11 bases remaining between them. The CDR3 runs 13 residues. The CDR3 here is CASWLGYYNEQFF. CDR3 DNA: TGTGCCAGCTGGCTGGGATACTACAATGAGCAGTTCTTC.

For this clone: At the DNA level, this CDR3 is encoded by other sequences in the same sample as well. This rearrangement joins TRBV9 to TRBJ2-6, with 7 bases that match TRBD1. The germline V gene has CDR1 SGDLS and CDR2 YYNGEE. The CDR3 has 15 residues. The V and J ends lost 4 bases and 1 base, in that order; junction bases with no gene match: 2. The CDR3 here is CASSPGGSGANVLTF. The CDR3 DNA reads as TGTGCCAGCAGCCCAGGGGGTTCTGGGGCCAACGTCCTGACTTTC. Using reference TRBV9 and TRBJ2-6 for the parts outside the CDR3, the full variable domain is DSGVTQTPKHLITATGQRVTLRCSPRSGDLSVYWYQQSLDQGLQFLIQYYNGEERAKGNILERFSAQQFPDLHSELNLSSLELGDSALYFCASSPGGSGANVLTFGAGSRLTVL.

The chain couples TRBV2 to TRBJ1-1; D is unclear. V was pared by 5 bases and J by 1 base, with 11 bases between. Germline lookup yields CDR1 SNHLY and CDR2 FYNNEI. This CDR3 region has 14 residues. The DNA for the CDR3 is TGTGCCAGCAGTCCGACGGCCCAGAACACTGAAGCTTTCTTT. Residues: CASSPTAQNTEAFF. The full variable domain, in which reference TRBV2 and TRBJ1-1 provide the parts outside the CDR3, is EPEVTQTPSHQVTQMGQEVILRCVPISNHLYFYWYRQILGQKVEFLVSFYNNEISEKSEIFDDQFSVERPDGSNFTLKIRSTKLEDSAMYFCASSPTAQNTEAFFGQGTRLTVV.

This clone was recorded a few times. The CDR3 sequence is CASSPTADYEQYF. In nucleotides, the CDR3 is TGTGCCAGCTCACCTACTGCAGACTACGAGCAGTACTTC. This chain connects TRBV18 to TRBJ2-7; no clear D gene. Trimming took 3 bases from V and 3 from J, leaving 9 bases between them. CDR3 length: 13 amino acids. Germline V lookup: CDR1 KGHSH, CDR2 LQKENI.

Only a few counts were recorded for this clone. This sequence joins TRBV27 and TRBJ1-2, with 8 bases lining up with TRBD1. Germline CDR1 reads MNHEY; CDR2 reads SMNVEV (reference sequence). V shed 6 bases, J shed 3 bases, and the junction held 0 bases outside the gene matches. This CDR3 has 12 residues. This CDR3 reads CASRQGDYGYTF. The CDR3 nucleotides are TGTGCCAGCAGACAGGGGGACTATGGCTACACCTTC.

J is TRBJ2-4 and V is TRBV5-1; D not resolved. Deletions cut 4 bases from V and 0 bases from J, with 8 bases between. Germline V gene data show CDR1 as SGHRS and CDR2 as YFSETQ. The CDR3 has 14 residues. The CDR3 nucleotides are TGCGCCAGCAGCCCCCTCCTAGCCAAAAACATTCAGTACTTC. It specifies CASSPLLAKNIQYF.

This clone was seen more than once but under ten times. This chain uses TRBV7-2 with TRBJ2-3; no clear D gene. In germline, CDR1 is SGHTA, CDR2 FQGNSA. CDR3 length: 14 amino acids. Trimming removed 5 bases from V and 7 bases from J, with 16 bases in between. The CDR3: CASSGARAVNTQYF. CDR3 sequence (DNA): TGTGCCAGCAGCGGAGCCCGGGCGGTGAATACGCAGTATTTT.

The gene calls are TRBV7-9 and TRBJ2-3, with D unresolved. With 8 bases removed from V and 6 bases from J, the gap between germline ends came to 9 bases. The CDR3 has 11 amino acids. CDR1 SEHNR and CDR2 FQNEAQ come from the germline V gene (reference sequence). CDR3: CASRLGDTQYF. CDR3 DNA sequence: TGTGCCAGCCGATTAGGGGATACGCAGTATTTT.

This sequence joins TRBV5-1 and TRBJ2-3; 7 nucleotides align to TRBD1. The length of the CDR3 is 15 residues. After removal of 4 bases from V and 0 bases from J, the junction contained 5 bases not matched to a gene. Germline lookup yields CDR1 SGHRS and CDR2 YFSETQ. CDR3 loop: CASSLGQTSTDTQYF. Written as DNA, the CDR3 is TGCGCCAGCAGCCTGGGACAGACTAGCACAGATACGCAGTATTTT.

CDR3 sequence: CASSSSGQDQPQHF. The CDR3 nucleotides read TGTGCCAGCAGCTCCTCCGGACAGGACCAGCCCCAGCATTTT. The chain recombines TRBV7-6 with TRBJ1-5; 7 positions match TRBD1. The CDR3 runs 14 residues. The germline gives CDR1 SGHVS, CDR2 FNYEAQ. J gave up 7 bases and V 4 bases, and 7 bases lay outside the gene matches.

This chain links TRBV25-1 with TRBJ2-3; the D is unclear. Germline CDR1 is MGHDK and CDR2 is SYGVNS. V was trimmed by 5 bases and J by 5 bases, leaving 8 bases between them. CDR3 length equals 12 residues. CDR3 DNA sequence: TGTGCCAGCAGTACCTCCGGAGATACGCAGTATTTT. Its protein is CASSTSGDTQYF.

This chain links TRBV30 with TRBJ2-5; D tentatively reads TRBD1 or TRBD2 (5 bases each). Trimming took off 0 bases at V and 11 bases at J, with 22 bases between the two ends. Per the germline V gene, CDR1 is GTSNPN and CDR2 is SVGIG (reference sequence). CDR3 length equals 15 residues. DNA of the CDR3: TGTGCCTGGAGTGTTTGGGACCAGAGCCTTGGGGAGCAGTACTTC. It specifies CAWSVWDQSLGEQYF.

Points on this clone: Other nucleotide sequences from this sample produce the same CDR3. The gene calls are TRBV29-1 and TRBJ2-3, with 7 bases that match TRBD2. The CDR3 spans 17 residues. J gave up 5 bases and V 1 base, and 15 bases lay outside the gene matches. CDR1 and CDR2 (germline): SQVTM, ANQGSEA. The CDR3 coding sequence is TGCAGCGTTGAAGGGCGGCCTAGCGGCGGAGGAGTAGATACGCAGTATTTT. It is translated as CSVEGRPSGGGVDTQYF.

This clone was seen more than once but under ten times. CDR3 sequence: CASATGNVDEQFF. The CDR3 DNA follows: TGTGCCAGCGCTACGGGAAACGTCGATGAGCAGTTCTTC. The genes are TRBV27 and TRBJ2-1, with D possibly TRBD2 on 5 matching bases. This CDR3 has 13 amino acids. Trimming took 8 bases from V and 8 from J, leaving 16 bases between them. The germline gives CDR1 MNHEY, CDR2 SMNVEV (reference sequence).